A single sample is the source of the 10 T cell receptor beta chains below, sequenced in a study of shared clonotypes between healthy human individuals. Repertoires were generated with immunoSEQ multiplex PCR, while TCRdb's copy carries only in-frame clones and drops some. Of about 2.4 million clones in the sample, roughly 93% are singletons; the top ten hold roughly 0.36%. Material for sequencing was naive CD4+ T cells from PBMCs. As to subset: CD45RA+ positively selected. These receptors all stem from a man aged 18 to 35 in good health. Some clones in this sample may be carry-over from other donors' samples.

CDR3 nucleotides: TGTGCCAGCAGCTTAACATTTGGAAACACCATATATTTT. This gives the protein CASSLTFGNTIYF. The gene calls are TRBV7-3 and TRBJ1-3; no firm D call. Germline V gives CDR1 SGHTA, CDR2 FQGTGA. Trimming took 0 bases from V and 3 from J, leaving 3 bases between them. The CDR3 runs 13 residues. Using reference TRBV7-3 and TRBJ1-3 for the parts outside the CDR3, the full variable domain is GAGVSQTPSNKVTEKGKYVELRCDPISGHTALYWYRQSLGQGPEFLIYFQGTGAADDSGLPNDRFFAVRPEGSVSTLKIQRTERGDSAVYLCASSLTFGNTIYFGEGSWLTVV.

The J gene is TRBJ1-3, the V gene TRBV29-1; maybe TRBD1 (6 bases). The germline gives CDR1 SQVTM, CDR2 ANQGSEA. The V end lost 5 bases, the J end lost 0 bases, and 11 bases lay between the germline ends. The CDR3 runs to 14 residues. CDR3: CSVWGQGSGNTIYF. DNA of the CDR3: TGCAGCGTTTGGGGGCAGGGCTCTGGAAACACCATATATTTT. Variable domain in full (rest from reference TRBV29-1 and TRBJ1-3): SAVISQKPSRDICQRGTSLTIQCQVDSQVTMMFWYRQQPGQSLTLIATANQGSEATYESGFVIDKFPISRPNLTFSTLTVSNMSPEDSSIYLCSVWGQGSGNTIYFGEGSWLTVV.

This clone showed up just once. The V gene is TRBV5-1, the J gene TRBJ2-3; D gene uncertain. In germline, CDR1 is SGHRS, CDR2 YFSETQ. Trimming stripped 5 bases from V and 6 bases from J, with 16 bases between. The CDR3 extends over 14 amino acids. DNA of the CDR3: TGCGCCAGCAGTATTGGGCCGGGTAAGGATACGCAGTATTTT. The encoded protein is CASSIGPGKDTQYF.

This clone was counted a single time. Within the sample, other DNA sequences also encode this same CDR3. This chain links TRBV5-1 with TRBJ1-3, with no clear D. Germline V gives CDR1 SGHRS, CDR2 YFSETQ. CDR3 length: 11 amino acids. Trimming cost V 5 bases and J 3 bases, with 3 bases left between them. The CDR3 here is CASSDGNTIYF. CDR3 nucleotide sequence: TGCGCCAGCAGTGATGGAAACACCATATATTTT. The full variable domain, with the rest looked up from reference TRBV5-1 and TRBJ1-3, is KAGVTQTPRYLIKTRGQQVTLSCSPISGHRSVSWYQQTPGQGLQFLFEYFSETQRNKGNFPGRFSGRQFSNSRSEMNVSTLELGDSALYLCASSDGNTIYFGEGSWLTVV.

This clone was recorded only once. The rearrangement links TRBV9 to TRBJ1-5; 7 bases line up with TRBD1. CDR1 SGDLS and CDR2 YYNGEE come from the germline V gene. Trimming at V came to 4 bases and at J to 3 bases, leaving 4 bases not matched to a gene. The length of the CDR3 is 14 residues. CDR3 region: CASSLGTDNQPQHF. CDR3 in DNA: TGTGCCAGCAGCCTAGGGACAGACAATCAGCCCCAGCATTTT. Drawing the rest from reference TRBV9 and TRBJ1-5, the complete variable domain is DSGVTQTPKHLITATGQRVTLRCSPRSGDLSVYWYQQSLDQGLQFLIQYYNGEERAKGNILERFSAQQFPDLHSELNLSSLELGDSALYFCASSLGTDNQPQHFGDGTRLSIL.

The J gene is TRBJ1-5, the V gene TRBV27; weak D call: TRBD1 (6 bases). Trimming left V 6 bases short and J 0 bases short, with 9 bases between. Germline V CDR1 and CDR2: MNHEY, SMNVEV (reference sequence). There are 14 residues in the CDR3. CDR3 DNA: TGTGCCAGCAGAACAGGGTTTAGCAATCAGCCCCAGCATTTT. Amino acids: CASRTGFSNQPQHF.

The chain links TRBV19 to TRBJ2-6, with unresolved D. The CDR3 has 14 amino acids. Trimming left V 7 bases short and J 2 bases short, with 9 bases between. Germline V gene lookup returns CDR1 LNHDA and CDR2 SQIVND (reference sequence). The CDR3 sequence: CASTKGAGANVLTF. CDR3 in DNA: TGTGCCAGTACGAAGGGCGCTGGGGCCAACGTCCTGACTTTC.

This clone appeared once. The V and J genes are TRBV25-1 and TRBJ2-5; no clear D. CDR3 length: 13 amino acids. The germline V gene encodes CDR1 MGHDK and CDR2 SYGVNS. V shed 11 bases and J shed 0 bases, with 13 bases lying between them. The CDR3 is CAAQSTDQETQYF. In DNA, the CDR3 is TGTGCCGCCCAATCAACAGACCAAGAGACCCAGTACTTC.

The chain joins TRBV19 to TRBJ1-2; D is undetermined. This CDR3 contains 15 residues. V was trimmed by 3 bases and J by 2 bases, leaving 13 bases between them. The germline V gene encodes CDR1 LNHDA and CDR2 SQIVND (reference sequence). The CDR3 here is CASSIVVASNYGYTF. The CDR3 nucleotides are TGTGCCAGTAGTATCGTCGTCGCGTCGAACTATGGCTACACCTTC. The full variable domain, in which reference TRBV19 and TRBJ1-2 provide the parts outside the CDR3, is DGGITQSPKYLFRKEGQNVTLSCEQNLNHDAMYWYRQDPGQGLRLIYYSQIVNDFQKGDIAEGYSVSREKKESFPLTVTSAQKNPTAFYLCASSIVVASNYGYTFGSGTRLTVV.

The gene calls are TRBV7-9 and TRBJ1-6, with D possibly being TRBD1 (6 bases). V was shortened by 1 base and J by 10 bases, with 17 bases between the two germline ends. CDR3 length: 16 residues. Germline V lookup: CDR1 SEHNR, CDR2 FQNEAQ (reference sequence). The CDR3 sequence is CASSLGLGRGKSPLHF. Written as DNA, the CDR3 is TGTGCCAGCAGCTTAGGTCTGGGCAGGGGAAAGTCACCCCTCCACTTT.